The next 30 T cell receptor beta chains were all read from a single sample in a study of cytomegalovirus exposure and HLA in healthy donors. The study ran its PCR with 60 Vbeta and 13 Jbeta primers. This table comes from immunoSEQ multiplex PCR, and its TCRdb copy is limited to in-frame clones, with some not included. This repertoire shows around 140,000 clones, approximately 80% found once; its top ten account for less than 2%. The sample comprised PBMCs. The source is a man aged 40-49 years in good health and CMV-seronegative.

The V call is TRBV11-2, the J call TRBJ2-5; 11 bases are shared with TRBD2. V shed 4 bases, J shed 2 bases, and the junction held 3 bases outside the gene matches. CDR1 is SGHAT and CDR2 is FQNNGV in the germline V gene. The CDR3 spans 15 residues. Here the CDR3 reads CASSSWTSGQETQYF. CDR3 in DNA: TGTGCCAGCAGCTCCTGGACTAGCGGGCAAGAGACCCAGTACTTC.

This clone turned up a few times. V and J are TRBV25-1 and TRBJ2-3; 8 bases are shared with TRBD2. This CDR3 spans 17 amino acids. The V gene's germline CDR1 is MGHDK and CDR2 SYGVNS. Trimming removed 3 bases from V and 1 base from J; junction bases left unmatched: 9. In DNA, the CDR3 is TGTGCCAGCAGTGATGACGGGAGGGCTAGCGGCACAGATACGCAGTATTTT. It translates to CASSDDGRASGTDTQYF.

The chain joins TRBV6-5 to TRBJ2-2, with no clear D. The V gene's germline CDR1 is MNHEY and CDR2 SVGAGI. V lost 2 bases and J 5 bases, leaving 6 bases between the germline ends. The CDR3 loop spans 13 amino acids. The chain's CDR3 is CASSYDGTGELFF. Here the CDR3 DNA reads TGTGCCAGCAGTTACGACGGGACCGGGGAGCTGTTTTTT.

The chain carries TRBV10-3 and TRBJ2-7, with D hard to call. The CDR3 is 11 residues long. V lost 4 bases, J lost 6 bases, and 7 bases lay in between. CDR1 and CDR2 from the germline V gene are ENHRY and SYGVKD. CDR3: CAISAGVEQYF. CDR3 DNA: TGTGCCATCAGTGCCGGTGTCGAGCAGTACTTC.

The chain couples TRBV4-3 to TRBJ1-2; 8 bases line up with TRBD1. Unmatched junction bases numbered 5, after V lost 1 base and J lost 4 bases. Per germline, CDR1 LGHNA and CDR2 YSLEER. The CDR3 is made up of 15 amino acids. DNA for the CDR3: TGCGCCAGCAGCCAAGGACAGGGGCCTCGCTATGGCTACACCTTC. Translated, it gives CASSQGQGPRYGYTF.

This clone was seen once. The chain recombines TRBV7-8 with TRBJ2-7, with no clear D. This CDR3 has 13 amino acids. V was cut by 1 base and J by 9 bases, with 13 bases left in between. Germline V gives CDR1 SGHVS, CDR2 FQNEAQ. In DNA form, the CDR3 reads TGTGCCAGCAGCTTAGGGCATTCGCCGGGGCAGTACTTC. Translation: CASSLGHSPGQYF.

This rearrangement joins TRBV27 to TRBJ2-7, with TRBD1 identical over 10 bases. Trimming took 3 bases from V and 3 from J; bases not matched to a gene: 5. The germline gives CDR1 MNHEY, CDR2 SMNVEV (reference sequence). There are 15 residues in the CDR3. DNA of the CDR3: TGTGCCAGCAGTTTTTCCGGGACAGGGGTCTACGAGCAGTACTTC. Translation: CASSFSGTGVYEQYF.

On this clone itself: This specimen includes other DNA sequences encoding the same CDR3. V usage is TRBV6-1 and J usage is TRBJ1-1; a possible D gene is TRBD1 (6 bases). The CDR3 consists of 15 residues. The V end lost 7 bases, the J end lost 6 bases, and 21 bases lay between the germline ends. Germline values: CDR1 MNHNS, CDR2 SASEGT. Written as DNA, the CDR3 is TGTGCCAGCATCCAGAGCAGGGGAAGGGGCGCTGAAGCTTTCTTT. Its protein product is CASIQSRGRGAEAFF.

In its sample, this clone was seen a few times. V gene TRBV7-8 combines with J gene TRBJ2-1, with a weak D call TRBD1 (6 bases). This CDR3 is built from 16 residues. Germline V lookup: CDR1 SGHVS, CDR2 FQNEAQ. V was trimmed by 4 bases and J by 9 bases, leaving 22 bases between them. CDR3 amino acids: CASSSDLNKQGAEQFF. The CDR3 nucleotides are TGTGCCAGCAGCTCCGACCTTAACAAACAGGGAGCTGAGCAGTTCTTC. Based on the CDR3 plus reference TRBV7-8 and TRBJ2-1, the full variable domain is GAGVSQSPRYKVAKRGQDVALRCDPISGHVSLFWYQQALGQGPEFLTYFQNEAQLDKSGLPSDRFFAERPEGSVSTLKIQRTQQEDSAVYLCASSSDLNKQGAEQFFGPGTRLTVL.

The count of this clone is one. The V and J genes are TRBV11-2 and TRBJ2-6, with TRBD2 matching over 9 bases. Trimming cost V 7 bases and J 3 bases; bases outside gene matches: 7. Germline CDR1 is SGHAT and CDR2 is FQNNGV. The CDR3 has 16 residues. The CDR3 nucleotides read TGTGCCAGCACCCTTGGGACTAGCCTTGGGGCCAACGTCCTGACTTTC. Residues: CASTLGTSLGANVLTF. The full variable domain, completed using reference TRBV11-2 and TRBJ2-6, is EAGVAQSPRYKIIEKRQSVAFWCNPISGHATLYWYQQILGQGPKLLIQFQNNGVVDDSQLPKDRFSAERLKGVDSTLKIQPAKLEDSAVYLCASTLGTSLGANVLTFGAGSRLTVL.

V usage is TRBV7-6 and J usage is TRBJ2-3, with 12 bases that match TRBD2. CDR3 length: 18 residues. V was pared by 1 base and J by 1 base, with 6 bases of the junction left unmatched. CDR1 and CDR2 from the germline V gene are SGHVS and FNYEAQ. The CDR3 DNA reads TGTGCCAGCAGCTTAGGCGTCAGGACTAGCGGGGGCACAGATACGCAGTATTTT. Encoded protein: CASSLGVRTSGGTDTQYF.

The J gene is TRBJ2-2, the V gene TRBV9, with a weak D call TRBD1 (5 bases). Trimming stripped 3 bases from V and 1 base from J, with 10 bases between. There are 15 residues in the CDR3. CDR1 and CDR2 from the germline V gene are SGDLS and YYNGEE. For the CDR3, the DNA is TGTGCCAGCAGCGCACAGGCCCAGAACACCGGGGAGCTGTTTTTT. Encoded protein: CASSAQAQNTGELFF.

This clone was found once. The J gene is TRBJ1-5, the V gene TRBV27; TRBD1 aligns across 7 bases. The CDR3 spans 16 residues. V lost 5 bases and J lost 7; bases outside the gene matches: 14. The germline V gene encodes CDR1 MNHEY and CDR2 SMNVEV (reference sequence). CDR3 sequence reads: CASSPVTTGFGQPQHF. Written as DNA, the CDR3 is TGTGCCAGCAGTCCCGTCACGACAGGGTTTGGACAGCCCCAGCATTTT.

This clone was counted a few times. This chain links TRBV30 with TRBJ1-2, with TRBD1 matching 7 bases. With V trimmed by 1 base and J by 4 bases, 0 bases remained unmatched. The CDR3 contains 12 residues. Per the germline V gene, CDR1 is GTSNPN and CDR2 is SVGIG (reference sequence). CDR3 in DNA: TGTGCCTGGAGTGGGACAGGCTATGGCTACACCTTC. Amino acids: CAWSGTGYGYTF. Full variable domain (rest looked up from reference TRBV30 and TRBJ1-2): SQTIHQWPATLVQPVGSPLSLECTVEGTSNPNLYWYRQAAGRGLQLLFYSVGIGQISSEVPQNLSASRPQDRQFILSSKKLLLSDSGFYLCAWSGTGYGYTFGSGTRLTVV.

The chain uses TRBV6-5 and TRBJ1-1; D not resolved. This CDR3 has 12 residues. V was cut by 2 bases and J by 7 bases, with 8 bases left in between. The V gene's germline CDR1 is MNHEY and CDR2 SVGAGI. CDR3 sequence (DNA): TGTGCCAGCAGTTACCCCGGACTTGAAGCTTTCTTT. Protein sequence: CASSYPGLEAFF.

The CDR3 bases are TGTGCCAGCAGCTTAGCGGGACAGGGGGTCACCGGGGAGCTGTTTTTT. Protein product: CASSLAGQGVTGELFF. This rearrangement joins TRBV7-2 to TRBJ2-2; 11 positions agree with TRBD1. Germline assignment: CDR1 SGHTA and CDR2 FQGNSA. The length of the CDR3 is 16 residues. J lost 4 bases, V lost 0 bases, and 1 base had no gene match.

The chain joins TRBV25-1 to TRBJ1-1; tentative D call: TRBD1 (5 bases). Trimming shortened V by 1 base and J by 1 base, and 10 bases separated the two germline ends. Looked up from germline, CDR1 is MGHDK and CDR2 is SYGVNS. This CDR3 comprises 15 residues. In DNA form, the CDR3 reads TGTGCCAGCAGTGAATCCGGACACTGGAACACTGAAGCTTTCTTT. The encoded protein is CASSESGHWNTEAFF.

This chain links TRBV28 with TRBJ2-3; TRBD2 aligns across 11 bases. With 5 bases clipped from V and 5 bases from J, the junction kept 9 bases outside the gene matches. The CDR3 has 16 amino acids. CDR1 and CDR2 (germline): MDHEN, SYDVKM. As DNA, the CDR3 is TGTGCCAGCAGTAAACCAGTAGCGGGGGGGCAAGATACGCAGTATTTT. Translated, it gives CASSKPVAGGQDTQYF.

The V gene is TRBV5-6, the J gene TRBJ2-3, with TRBD2 matching 8 bases. This CDR3 has 15 residues. The germline V gene has CDR1 SGHDT and CDR2 YYEEEE. Germline trimming cut 2 bases from V and 3 bases from J; bases unmatched to any gene: 5. The CDR3 DNA reads TGTGCCAGCAGCTTTGAGCGGGGGTTGACAGATACGCAGTATTTT. Encoded protein: CASSFERGLTDTQYF.

The chain carries TRBV15 and TRBJ2-4; 8 bases match TRBD2. Trimming cost V 6 bases and J 6 bases; bases outside gene matches: 10. CDR1 is LNHNV and CDR2 is YYDKDF in the germline V gene (reference sequence). This CDR3 is built from 15 residues. CDR3 nucleotide sequence: TGTGCCACCAGAAACCTGGGGCTAGCGGGAAACATTCAGTACTTC. Its protein product is CATRNLGLAGNIQYF.

The J gene is TRBJ1-4, the V gene TRBV28; no firm D call. From germline, CDR1 is MDHEN and CDR2 SYDVKM. Trimming left V 2 bases short and J 0 bases short, with 16 bases between. CDR3 length: 18 amino acids. DNA for the CDR3: TGTGCCAGCAGTTTAACCCCATACGTGGAGGCAACTAATGAAAAACTGTTTTTT. The encoded protein is CASSLTPYVEATNEKLFF.

J is TRBJ2-1 and V is TRBV7-2; D unresolved. The germline V gene has CDR1 SGHTA and CDR2 FQGNSA. This CDR3 has 13 residues. V lost 2 bases and J 8 bases, leaving 10 bases between the germline ends. The CDR3 spells CASSLPPRYEQFF. The CDR3 DNA reads TGTGCCAGCAGCTTACCGCCCAGGTATGAGCAGTTCTTC.

The chain couples TRBV28 to TRBJ2-5; 12 bases are a match to TRBD1. Germline V CDR1 and CDR2: MDHEN, SYDVKM. After removal of 8 bases from V and 5 bases from J, the junction contained 9 bases not matched to a gene. The CDR3 contains 15 residues. The DNA of the CDR3 is TGTGCCAGCGACCTGGGACAGGGGGCGAGGGAGACCCAGTACTTC. Translated: CASDLGQGARETQYF.

This chain links TRBV5-4 with TRBJ2-1, with 13 nucleotides matching TRBD2. After removal of 3 bases from V and 8 bases from J, the junction contained 8 bases not matched to a gene. Germline values: CDR1 SGHNT, CDR2 YYREEE (reference sequence). CDR3 length equals 16 residues. CDR3 nucleotide sequence: TGTGCCAGCAGCTCCTCCCGACTAGCGGGAGGCCATGAGCAGTTCTTC. It translates to CASSSSRLAGGHEQFF.

This clone occurred a few times. The genes are TRBV7-9 and TRBJ2-1; 8 positions agree with TRBD2. Germline CDR1 reads SEHNR; CDR2 reads FQNEAQ (reference sequence). The CDR3 runs to 14 residues. J lost 5 bases, V lost 5 bases, and 5 bases had no gene match. In nucleotides, the CDR3 is TGTGCCAGCAGCCAGGGACTAGGGAACAATGAGCAGTTCTTC. Its protein product is CASSQGLGNNEQFF.

A few counts support this clone. V and J are TRBV4-3 and TRBJ1-5, with TRBD1 as a possible D gene (6 bases). This CDR3 region has 16 residues. The germline CDR1 and CDR2 sequences are LGHNA and YSLEER. Trimming pared 0 bases from V and 4 bases from J, leaving 13 bases between. This chain's CDR3 is CASSQDRQVGNQPQHF. The CDR3 bases are TGCGCCAGCAGCCAAGATCGACAGGTGGGTAATCAGCCCCAGCATTTT.

V is TRBV7-9 and J is TRBJ1-1; D may be TRBD1 (6 bases). Germline-derived CDR1 and CDR2 are SEHNR and FQNEAQ (reference sequence). The CDR3 length is 15 residues. V was clipped by 5 bases and J by 1 base, with 14 bases between them. CDR3 bases: TGTGCCAGCAGCCTTTCCCCACAGGGGAACACTGAAGCTTTCTTT. This translates into CASSLSPQGNTEAFF. Drawing the rest from reference TRBV7-9 and TRBJ1-1, the complete variable domain is DTGVSQNPRHKITKRGQNVTFRCDPISEHNRLYWYRQTLGQGPEFLTYFQNEAQLEKSRLLSDRFSAERPKGSFSTLEIQRTEQGDSAMYLCASSLSPQGNTEAFFGQGTRLTVV.

This chain links TRBV5-4 with TRBJ2-6, with TRBD1 matching over 8 bases. Germline V lookup: CDR1 SGHNT, CDR2 YYREEE (reference sequence). Trimming at V came to 4 bases and at J to 0 bases, leaving 9 bases not matched to a gene. The CDR3 loop spans 18 amino acids. The CDR3 DNA sequence: TGTGCCAGCAGCCGCGGACAGGGTTTGAGCTCTGGGGCCAACGTCCTGACTTTC. Residues: CASSRGQGLSSGANVLTF.

V usage is TRBV19 and J usage is TRBJ2-7; D is ambiguous. Trimming removed 4 bases at V and 3 bases at J, with 10 bases between. The germline CDR1 and CDR2 sequences are LNHDA and SQIVND (reference sequence). The CDR3 contains 13 residues. The CDR3 DNA follows: TGTGCCAGTAGTACGGGTCTATACTACGAGCAGTACTTC. This gives the protein CASSTGLYYEQYF.

This clone occurred a few times. The rearrangement uses TRBV6-5 and TRBJ2-1; the match to TRBD2 covers 11 bases. CDR3 length: 15 residues. Germline CDR1 reads MNHEY; CDR2 reads SVGAGI. Trimming took 2 bases from V and 7 from J; bases not matched to a gene: 4. In nucleotides, the CDR3 is TGTGCCAGCAGTTACCTGCTAGCGGGAGGTAATGAGCAGTTCTTC. Protein sequence: CASSYLLAGGNEQFF.